These T cell receptor beta chains were read from a single sample in a study of blood T cell repertoires in COVID-19. TCRdb's table, derived via immunoSEQ multiplex PCR, lists solely in-frame clones and lacks some. This sample has around 130,000 clones; around 89% occur once, and the top ten carry approximately 27%. Sequenced sample: peripheral blood. The receptors here all came from a man in his 70s with active or convalescent COVID-19. Both conserved end residues are part of each CDR3. The D gene is left open where the match is weak. Part of the rows lack a size; the others show once, few, many or a class for expanded clones.

V	size	J	D	CDR3	DNA
TRBV29-1	once	TRBJ1-1	-	CSVVSRGTEAFF	TGCAGCGTTGTATCCAGGGGCACTGAAGCTTTCTTT
TRBV7-6	-	TRBJ2-6	TRBD2	CASSPIPGLAERSGANVLTF	TGTGCCAGCAGCCCAATACCCGGGCTAGCGGAGCGATCTGGGGCCAACGTCCTGACTTTC
TRBV28	-	TRBJ1-2	-	CASRGTGIINYGYTF	TGTGCCAGCAGGGGCACAGGGATTATCAACTATGGCTACACCTTC
TRBV7-9	-	TRBJ2-3	-	CASSWRSVEAGGTDTQYF	TGTGCCAGCAGCTGGAGGTCTGTAGAGGCAGGGGGCACAGATACGCAGTATTTT
TRBV19	-	TRBJ2-2	-	CASSGRGTGELFF	TGTGCCAGTAGTGGAAGGGGCACCGGGGAGCTGTTTTTT
TRBV18	-	TRBJ2-3	TRBD2	CASSPTSGSRADTQYF	TGTGCCAGCTCACCCACTAGCGGGAGTAGGGCAGATACGCAGTATTTT
TRBV5-1	-	TRBJ2-5	TRBD2	CASSAGLAGQETQYF	TGCGCCAGCAGCGCCGGACTAGCGGGACAAGAGACCCAGTACTTC
TRBV30	-	TRBJ1-4	TRBD1	CAWSVSGTGGEKLFF	TGTGCCTGGAGTGTATCAGGGACAGGGGGAGAGAAACTGTTTTTT
TRBV10-2	few	TRBJ1-6	-	CASRNSSPLHF	TGCGCCAGCCGTAACAGTTCACCCCTCCACTTT
TRBV28	-	TRBJ1-5	TRBD1	CASRPTGGANQPQHF	TGTGCCAGCAGACCCACAGGGGGCGCGAATCAGCCCCAGCATTTT
TRBV5-4	-	TRBJ2-1	TRBD2	CASSSSLAAYNEQFF	TGTGCCAGCAGCTCCTCCCTAGCGGCCTACAATGAGCAGTTCTTC
TRBV7-9	-	TRBJ2-1	TRBD1	CASSLTGSSYNEQFF	TGTGCCAGCAGCTTGACAGGGAGTTCCTACAATGAGCAGTTCTTC
TRBV19	once	TRBJ2-2	-	CASSTSGTTGELFF	TGTGCCAGTAGTACTTCCGGGACTACCGGGGAGCTGTTTTTT
TRBV23-1	-	TRBJ1-1	TRBD1	CASSQSRVGGQRNTEAFF	TGCGCCAGCAGTCAATCGAGAGTGGGGGGACAGCGGAACACTGAAGCTTTCTTT
TRBV6-4	-	TRBJ2-5	-	CASNSPKETQYF	TGTGCCAGCAATTCACCTAAGGAGACCCAGTACTTC
TRBV25-1	-	TRBJ1-3	TRBD1	CASSDEDRQGGNTIYF	TGTGCCAGCAGTGACGAGGATAGACAGGGTGGAAACACCATATATTTT
TRBV3-1/TRBV3-2	-	TRBJ2-3	TRBD1	CASSLQGATGDTQYF	TGTGCCAGCAGTCTACAGGGGGCAACGGGAGATACGCAGTATTTT
TRBV6-1	-	TRBJ1-3	-	CASSEGHNSGNTIYF	TGTGCCAGCAGTGAAGGTCACAACTCTGGAAACACCATATATTTT
TRBV2	-	TRBJ1-5	-	CASSSRDKNQPQHF	TGTGCCAGCAGCTCAAGGGACAAGAATCAGCCCCAGCATTTT
TRBV9	once	TRBJ2-1	TRBD2	CASSPGSGLAGGREQFF	TGTGCCAGCAGCCCGGGCTCGGGACTAGCGGGAGGACGTGAGCAGTTCTTC
TRBV9	-	TRBJ1-6	-	CASSVGDTRNSPLHF	TGTGCCAGCAGCGTCGGGGACACCCGTAATTCACCCCTCCACTTT
TRBV27	-	TRBJ1-2	TRBD1	CASSLSGTDYGYTF	TGTGCCAGCAGTTTATCGGGGACAGACTATGGCTACACCTTC
TRBV6-5	-	TRBJ2-4	-	CASRLSGAKNIQYF	TGTGCCAGCAGGCTGTCGGGGGCCAAAAACATTCAGTACTTC
TRBV5-4	-	TRBJ1-1	-	CASSLGEGLAFF	TGTGCCAGCAGCTTGGGGGAGGGGCTAGCTTTCTTT
TRBV6-6	-	TRBJ1-5	-	CASSTELSNQPQHF	TGTGCCAGCAGCACGGAGTTGAGCAATCAGCCCCAGCATTTT
TRBV4-1	-	TRBJ1-2	TRBD1	CASSQDRDRDYGYTF	TGCGCCAGCAGCCAAGACCGGGACAGGGACTATGGCTACACCTTC
TRBV30	once	TRBJ1-1	TRBD1	CAWSVLSGQTNTEAFF	TGTGCCTGGAGTGTACTTTCGGGACAGACGAACACTGAAGCTTTCTTT
TRBV19	-	TRBJ2-5	TRBD1	CASSTRQGLAAETQYF	TGTGCCAGTAGTACCAGACAGGGGCTGGCTGCGGAGACCCAGTACTTC
TRBV5-1	-	TRBJ1-1	-	CASSQDRNTEAFF	TGCGCCAGCAGCCAGGACAGGAACACTGAAGCTTTCTTT
TRBV4-2	-	TRBJ1-2	-	CASSQKQGHGYTF	TGTGCCAGCAGCCAAAAACAGGGTCATGGCTACACCTTC
TRBV28	-	TRBJ1-1	-	CASSLYNSDSTEAFF	TGTGCCAGCAGTTTATATAATTCGGACAGCACTGAAGCTTTCTTT
TRBV6-2/TRBV6-3	-	TRBJ2-3	-	CASSPGSKELNTQYF	TGTGCCAGCAGCCCCGGGAGCAAAGAACTGAATACGCAGTATTTT
TRBV12-3/TRBV12-4	-	TRBJ1-4	-	CASSGPGEKLFF	TGTGCCAGCAGTGGGCCTGGTGAAAAACTGTTTTTT
TRBV21-1	-	TRBJ1-5	-	CASSKSPEGQPQHF	TGTGCCAGCAGCAAGTCCCCGGAGGGACAGCCCCAGCATTTT
TRBV24-1	-	TRBJ1-2	TRBD1	CATSDLHAATGTGYGYTF	TGTGCCACCAGTGATTTGCACGCCGCGACAGGGACAGGCTATGGCTACACCTTC
TRBV6-1	-	TRBJ1-4	-	CASSEALQDTLPKLFF	TGTGCCAGCAGTGAAGCATTACAGGACACCCTCCCGAAACTGTTTTTT
TRBV19	-	TRBJ1-5	-	CASSIGGGDQPQHF	TGTGCCAGTAGTATAGGAGGGGGGGATCAGCCCCAGCATTTT
TRBV27	few	TRBJ1-1	-	CASSLNFGAGTEAFF	TGTGCCAGCAGCCTTAATTTTGGGGCCGGGACTGAAGCTTTCTTT
TRBV6-5	once	TRBJ2-7	-	CASSYSRGTSTYEQYF	TGTGCCAGCAGTTACTCGAGGGGGACCTCCACCTACGAGCAGTACTTC
TRBV28	-	TRBJ1-4	TRBD1	CASSSTVGQGMGEKLFF	TGTGCCAGCAGTTCGACCGTCGGACAGGGGATGGGTGAAAAACTGTTTTTT
TRBV5-1	-	TRBJ2-7	TRBD2	CASSFDSGGYEQYF	TGCGCCAGCAGCTTCGATAGCGGGGGATACGAGCAGTACTTC
TRBV7-2	-	TRBJ2-5	TRBD1	CASNRGPGQAQETQYF	TGTGCCAGCAACAGGGGGCCTGGACAAGCCCAAGAGACCCAGTACTTC
TRBV7-8	once	TRBJ1-4	TRBD1	CASSARDRATNEKLFF	TGTGCCAGCAGCGCCCGGGACAGGGCAACTAATGAAAAACTGTTTTTT
TRBV5-6	-	TRBJ1-2	-	CASSSSGYGYGYTF	TGTGCCAGCAGCTCTTCAGGGTACGGATATGGCTACACCTTC
TRBV6-5	-	TRBJ1-1	TRBD1	CACGTGVLKAFF	TGTGCCTGCGGGACAGGGGTCTTGAAAGCTTTCTTT
TRBV28	once	TRBJ2-1	TRBD2	CASSPLAGDFYNEQFF	TGTGCCAGCAGTCCTTTAGCGGGAGACTTCTACAATGAGCAGTTCTTC
TRBV18	-	TRBJ2-3	-	CASSPQQAFTDTQYF	TGTGCCAGCTCACCACAGCAGGCCTTCACAGATACGCAGTATTTT
TRBV5-1	-	TRBJ2-3	TRBD2	CASTRGGLAGARMVDRDTQYF	TGCGCCAGCACCCGGGGAGGTCTAGCGGGAGCAAGGATGGTGGATCGAGATACGCAGTATTTT
TRBV7-3	-	TRBJ2-1	-	CASSLMSGSTTYNEQFF	TGTGCCAGCAGCTTGATGAGCGGAAGCACAACCTACAATGAGCAGTTCTTC
TRBV27	-	TRBJ2-7	TRBD1	CASSWTGGGYEQYF	TGTGCCAGCAGCTGGACAGGGGGCGGGTACGAGCAGTACTTC
TRBV7-9	-	TRBJ2-1	TRBD2	CASSLTSGYNEQFF	TGTGCCAGCAGCTTAACTAGCGGGTACAATGAGCAGTTCTTC
TRBV5-5	-	TRBJ2-2	TRBD2	CASSFSSGSSGELFF	TGTGCCAGCAGCTTTTCTAGCGGGAGTTCCGGGGAGCTGTTTTTT
TRBV18	-	TRBJ2-3	-	CASSPSSGTDTQYF	TGTGCCAGCTCACCATCTAGCGGCACAGATACGCAGTATTTT
TRBV13	-	TRBJ2-7	-	CASSLASNYEQYF	TGTGCCAGCAGCTTAGCCTCTAACTACGAGCAGTACTTC
TRBV28	few	TRBJ2-2	-	CASSFRYTGELFF	TGTGCCAGCAGTTTTAGATACACCGGGGAGCTGTTTTTT
TRBV28	-	TRBJ1-2	-	CASSSGGLYGYTF	TGTGCCAGCAGTTCAGGAGGGCTCTATGGCTACACCTTC
TRBV18	once	TRBJ1-5	-	CASSPLPRQAGGKNQPQHF	TGTGCCAGCTCACCCCTGCCGAGGCAGGCAGGAGGGAAGAATCAGCCCCAGCATTTT
TRBV19	-	TRBJ2-3	TRBD2	CASSILAGRPDTQYF	TGTGCCAGTAGTATCTTAGCGGGTCGGCCAGATACGCAGTATTTT
TRBV6-5	-	TRBJ2-1	-	CASSYSPAGSYNEQFF	TGTGCCAGCAGTTACTCGCCGGCGGGCTCCTACAATGAGCAGTTCTTC
TRBV10-3	once	TRBJ1-1	-	CAISPGVTEAFF	TGTGCCATCAGTCCAGGGGTTACTGAAGCTTTCTTT